This T cell receptor beta chain was recorded in a study of CD8 T cells in ankylosing spondylitis. In TCRdb, the 5' RACE reads were re-called with MiXCR into one record per CDR3 protein. Among roughly 200,000 distinct CDR3 sequences listed, around 24% were seen once. CDR1 SGHVS and CDR2 FNYEAQ come from the germline V gene. The V and J ends lost 1 base and 3 bases respectively, with 13 bases between them. CDR3 size: 15 residues. The specimen was blood, either unsorted or a sorted T cell fraction (not recorded which). This sequence was found in a male donor with ankylosing spondylitis or in good health (not recorded which). This rearrangement joins TRBV7-6 to TRBJ2-7, with D possibly matching TRBD1 (6 bases). CDR3 sequence reads: CASSLGAQGSYEQYF. The CDR3 region has the DNA TGTGCCAGCAGCTTAGGAGCGCAGGGGAGCTACGAGCAGTACTTC.